What follows are 2 T cell receptor beta chains derived from one specimen sequenced in a study of T-cell memory formation after mild COVID-19. Each CDR3 protein is one row after TCRdb ran MiXCR on the 5' RACE reads. The sample shows about 470,000 distinct CDR3 sequences, about 23% of them seen only once. The sample comprised PBMCs or a T cell subset sorted from them (not recorded which). These receptors originate from an adult woman who had mild COVID-19 (a few samples of this study predate the infection). Cell type and time point are not known.

This clonotype appeared a single time. This sequence joins TRBV12-3 or TRBV12-4 and TRBJ1-6, with a tentative D call TRBD1 (6 bases). CDR3 length: 16 amino acids. Trimming took 3 bases from V and 0 from J, leaving 9 bases between them. For the CDR3, the DNA is TGTGCCAGCAGTTTTGAGGGGGGCTCCTATAATTCACCCCTCCACTTT. This gives the protein CASSFEGGSYNSPLHF.

This clonotype has a handful of counts. The chain joins TRBV30 to TRBJ2-1; 11 bases are a match to TRBD1. The CDR3 sequence is 15 residues long. CDR1 and CDR2 (germline): GTSNPN, SVGIG (reference sequence). After removal of 5 bases from V and 3 bases from J, the junction contained 6 bases not matched to a gene. The CDR3 region is CAWATGTGGYNEQFF. The DNA for the CDR3 is TGTGCCTGGGCTACCGGGACAGGGGGCTACAATGAGCAGTTCTTC.